This TCR beta chain was captured in a study of control samples from healthy donors and cancer patients. V shed 2 bases, J shed 7 bases, and the junction held 6 bases outside the gene matches. Germline V gene data show CDR1 as KGHDR and CDR2 as SFDVKD. This CDR3 is built from 16 residues. The assay was immunoSEQ multiplex PCR, and TCRdb's table has in-frame clones only and misses some. Of 100,000 to 150,000 clones listed, around 90% are singletons. The rearrangement uses TRBV24-1 and TRBJ2-1; 11 bases align to TRBD1. This TCR was recovered from a man between 18 and 29 years old in good health. The sequenced sample was blood. DNA for the CDR3: TGTGCCACCAGTGATTCGGACAGGGGGCTATTGAATGAGCAGTTCTTC. This codes for CATSDSDRGLLNEQFF.